This TCR beta chain was recorded in a study of blood T cell repertoires in COVID-19. V lost 0 bases and J lost 9, with 11 bases in between. The germline gives CDR1 LGHNA, CDR2 YNFKEQ. The CDR3 runs 14 residues. Under the authors' procedure: Quantification of nucleated cells was approximated via reference gene primer amplification. Repertoires were generated with immunoSEQ multiplex PCR, while TCRdb's copy carries only in-frame clones and drops some. The V and J calls and clone size come from that table; D and trimming were worked out from the DNA. The top ten hold roughly 18% of the sample, which has roughly 60,000 clones, approximately 85% seen once.

Sequenced: peripheral blood. The receptor was isolated from a human donor in a cohort sampled during active COVID-19. The rearrangement links TRBV4-2 to TRBJ2-2; tentative D call: TRBD1 (5 bases). CDR3 residues: CASSQEVGHRELFF. CDR3 DNA sequence: TGTGCCAGCAGCCAAGAAGTCGGACACCGGGAGCTGTTTTTT.